This TCR beta chain was sequenced in a study of cytomegalovirus exposure and HLA in healthy donors. Study background: HLA-typed donors were the source of approximately 80 million unique TCRs, which an early data release held.

To note about this clone: The antigen remains undetermined.

Study findings and constraints: Later analysis identified several of the most significant clusters that appeared linked to common viral pathogens.

The PCR used 60 Vbeta and 13 Jbeta primers. Sequencing used immunoSEQ multiplex PCR; TCRdb keeps in-frame clones, though not all of them. Of roughly 180,000 clones listed, 77% are singletons. From germline, CDR1 is SGHAT and CDR2 FQNNGV. This CDR3 region has 16 residues. Trimming shortened V by 0 bases and J by 8 bases, and 17 bases separated the two germline ends. Sequencing used PBMCs. The source of this sequence is a man younger than 30 in good health and CMV-seronegative. This rearrangement joins TRBV11-2 to TRBJ2-1; tentatively, D is TRBD1 (5 bases). CDR3 amino acids: CASSLEGSGRSDEQFF. In DNA form, the CDR3 reads TGTGCCAGCAGCTTAGAAGGGTCAGGGCGTTCGGATGAGCAGTTCTTC.